This TCR beta chain stems from a study of early T cells in non-severe SARS-CoV-2 infection (dated by TCRdb to about 2021). General notes on the study: Bulk RNA from unsorted whole blood was used for TCR sequencing, so alpha and beta chains could not be paired. Results and caveats for the whole study, not just this receptor: Matching against VDJdb was skewed toward anti-spike CD8 responses, likely underestimated virus-specific expansions, and missed private and CD4 specificities.

This clonotype showed up many times. Its antigen has not been determined. No much larger clone is present one base from it, and per-base qualities are unavailable. Receptor amplification or capture employed 5' RACE. The run used a NextSeq 500. To correct for sequencing error and PCR bias, the TCR library protocol tagged individual cDNA molecules with unique molecular identifiers. TCR alpha and beta chains were both sequenced, and the abundances of alpha and beta sequences in each sample were closely correlated with each other. On the authors' methods: Decombinator V4 was used to annotate TCR sequences for V gene, J gene and CDR3. Expanded TCRs were defined as changing significantly between any two time points under a Poisson model with p below 0.0001. TCR abundances were normalised to the total number of TCRs sequenced per sample and were expressed as counts per million. VDJdb, accessed 1 November 2021, was searched for CMV, EBV and SARS-CoV-2 annotated TCRs, with TCRs annotated for multiple antigens excluded. The public sequencing data were trimmed at Q25 with fastp and processed into clonotypes with MiXCR by TCRdb, which kept only in-frame beta chains. CDR3 protein sequences are deduplicated, and each keeps its most common genes and DNA. The V and J calls and clone size are TCRdb's, not the authors'. The sample table holds about 30,000 distinct CDR3 sequences, of which roughly 5% were seen once. The ten largest account for 10% to 13% of the sample.

Set within a cohort of healthcare workers in London, UK, this nested case-control study involved weekly PCR testing of nasopharyngeal swabs along with blood sampling. Healthcare workers were recruited during the week of the UK lockdown, between 23 and 31 March 2020, and followed weekly for up to roughly 16 weeks. Sequences were obtained from whole blood. The TCR sequence derives from an adult who was a healthcare worker with PCR-confirmed SARS-CoV-2 infection or an uninfected control (not recorded which).

The DNA reads TGTGCCAGCAGCCATCCTAGCGGGGGGGCTTCGACCGGGGAGCTGTTTTTT. The encoded protein is CASSHPSGGASTGELFF. The chain joins TRBV3-1 to TRBJ2-2, and TRBD2 aligns with 12 junction nucleotides. CDR1 and CDR2 (LGHDT, YNNKEL) derive from the germline V gene (reference sequence). After removal of 3 bases from V and 5 bases from J, the junction retains 7 bases not matched to a gene. Measured from the cysteine to the phenylalanine, the CDR3 is 17 residues long. The DNA shown is the 51-base CDR3, in frame from base 1.